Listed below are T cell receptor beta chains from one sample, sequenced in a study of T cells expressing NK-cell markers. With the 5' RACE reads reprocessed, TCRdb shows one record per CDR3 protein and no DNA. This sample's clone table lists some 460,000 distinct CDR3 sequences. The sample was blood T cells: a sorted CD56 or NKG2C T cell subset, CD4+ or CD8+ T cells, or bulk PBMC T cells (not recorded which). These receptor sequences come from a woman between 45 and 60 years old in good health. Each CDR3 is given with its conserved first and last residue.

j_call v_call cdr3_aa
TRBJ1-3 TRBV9 CASSPGGHSGNTIYF
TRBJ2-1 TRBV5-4 CASSRRAGQYNEQFF
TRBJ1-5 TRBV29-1 CSVVTAFNQPQHF
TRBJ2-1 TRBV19 CASTRTSGRGYNEQFF
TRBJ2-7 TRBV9 CASSVAALERKQYF
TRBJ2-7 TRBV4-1 CASSQDGTASYEQYF
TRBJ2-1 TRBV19 CASSQGYNVQFF
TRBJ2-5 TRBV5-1 CASSLVSKGDGTQYF
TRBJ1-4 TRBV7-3 CASSETPGQGAATNEKLFF
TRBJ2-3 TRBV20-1 CSAGGLAVVDTQYF
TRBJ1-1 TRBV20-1 CSARRTGPEAFF
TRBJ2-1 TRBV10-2 CASSDPKAAMGDEQFF
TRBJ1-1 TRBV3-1 CASSLFPGQGAFF
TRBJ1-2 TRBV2 CASGQDRAYGYTF
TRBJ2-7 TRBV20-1 CSARAGGRAHNEQYF
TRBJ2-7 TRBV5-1 CASSPGSVALYEQYF
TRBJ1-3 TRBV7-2 CASSSQGGNTIYF
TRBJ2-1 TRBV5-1 CASSLGYSRHNEQFF
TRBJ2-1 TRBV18 CASSPTYRPQLDEQFF
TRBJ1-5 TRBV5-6 CASSLGGFNNQPQHF
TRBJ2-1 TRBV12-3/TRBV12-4 CASSLIGNNEQFF
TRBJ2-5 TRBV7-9 CASSLSRGTETQYF
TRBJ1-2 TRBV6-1 CASRTGKAYGYTF
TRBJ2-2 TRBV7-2 CASITPTRLAGNTGELFF
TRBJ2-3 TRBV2 CASIGFGALSDTQYF
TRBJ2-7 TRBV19 CASSIGRGPVDEQYF
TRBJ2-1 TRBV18 CASSQEGLNNDEQFF
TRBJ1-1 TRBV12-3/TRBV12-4 CASSPDRIVPEAFF
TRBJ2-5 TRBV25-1 CASSELAEGAETQYF